This T cell receptor (beta chain) was captured by sequencing in a study of blood T cell repertoires in COVID-19. Study in general: Sample material is recorded as cDNA or gDNA derived from T cells, B-cell-depleted T cells, or PBMCs.

CDR1 LGHDT and CDR2 YNNKEL come from the germline V gene (reference sequence). V lost 1 base to trimming and J lost 0 bases, with 7 bases between them. The CDR3 covers 15 residues. In the authors' workflow: Amplifying reference gene primers gave estimates of nucleated cell counts. The data were produced by immunoSEQ multiplex PCR, yet TCRdb's version contains in-frame clones alone and is incomplete. V and J calls and clone size are those listed in that table; D and trimming were worked out from the DNA. The sample contains 62,000 or so clones, roughly 76% of which appear only once. This chain connects TRBV3-1 (or the pseudogene TRBV3-2) to TRBJ1-5; D is unresolved. Material for sequencing was peripheral blood. The clonotype originates from a human donor in a cohort sampled during active COVID-19. In nucleotides, the CDR3 is TGTGCCAGCAGCCAAGCCACAAATAGCAATCAGCCCCAGCATTTT. Its protein product is CASSQATNSNQPQHF.